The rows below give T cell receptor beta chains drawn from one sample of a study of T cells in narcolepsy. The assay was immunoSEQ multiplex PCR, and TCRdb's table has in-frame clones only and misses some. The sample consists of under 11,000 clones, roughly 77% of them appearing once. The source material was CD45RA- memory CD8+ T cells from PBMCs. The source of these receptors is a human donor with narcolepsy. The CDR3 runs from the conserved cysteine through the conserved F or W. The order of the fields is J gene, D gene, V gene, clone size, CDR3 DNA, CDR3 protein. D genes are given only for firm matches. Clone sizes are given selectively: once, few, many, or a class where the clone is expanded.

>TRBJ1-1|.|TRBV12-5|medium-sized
TGTGCTAGTGGTTTGGGACAGACCGTAATGAACACTGAAGCTTTCTTT
CASGLGQTVMNTEAFF
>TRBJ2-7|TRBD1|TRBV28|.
TGTGCCAGCAGAGACAGGGGGTTGGGGGAGCAGTACTTC
CASRDRGLGEQYF
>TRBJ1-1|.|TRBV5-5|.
TGTGCCAGCAGCTTGGTCACTGAAGCTTTCTTT
CASSLVTEAFF
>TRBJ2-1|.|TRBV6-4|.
TGTGCCAGCAGTGACTCCGGGGTGAGCTCCTACAATGAGCAGTTCTTC
CASSDSGVSSYNEQFF
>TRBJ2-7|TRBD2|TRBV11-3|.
TGTGCCAGCACCTTGGGGGGGGGTCTGTTGTACGAGCAGTACTTC
CASTLGGGLLYEQYF
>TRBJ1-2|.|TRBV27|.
TGTGCCAGCAGTTTAGCGTCCGGGGGCGACTATGGCTACACCTTC
CASSLASGGDYGYTF
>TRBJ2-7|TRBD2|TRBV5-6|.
TGTGCCAGCAGCTTAGGACTAGCGGGGGCCCTGACGTACTTC
CASSLGLAGALTYF
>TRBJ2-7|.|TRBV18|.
TGTGCCAGCTCACCACCCACAGGGCACCCCTACGAGCAGTACTTC
CASSPPTGHPYEQYF
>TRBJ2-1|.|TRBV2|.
TGTGCCAGCAGTGATGGGACCCAATACAATGAGCAGTTCTTC
CASSDGTQYNEQFF
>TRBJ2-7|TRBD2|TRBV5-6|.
TGTGCCAGCAGCTTAGCTGGCGGGAGTTACGAGCAGTACTTC
CASSLAGGSYEQYF
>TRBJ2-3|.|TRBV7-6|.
TGTGCCAGCAGCTTAGACTCCGGCACAGATACGCAGTATTTT
CASSLDSGTDTQYF
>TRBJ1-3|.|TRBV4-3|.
TGCGCCAGCAGCCAAGACAGGGGACAAAACACCATATATTTT
CASSQDRGQNTIYF
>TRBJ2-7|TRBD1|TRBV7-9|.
TGTGCCAGCAGCTTAGGGGACAGCTACGAGCAGTACTTC
CASSLGDSYEQYF
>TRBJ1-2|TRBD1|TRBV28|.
TGTGCCAGCAGTGGGAGCAGGGGGCGAGGGGGCTACACCTTC
CASSGSRGRGGYTF
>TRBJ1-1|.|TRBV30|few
TGTGCCTGGAGTGTAAATCAGCTAATGAACACTGAAGCTTTCTTT
CAWSVNQLMNTEAFF
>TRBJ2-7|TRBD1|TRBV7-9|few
TGTGCCAGCAGCTTGGGGACAGGGAAGGACGAGCAGTACTTC
CASSLGTGKDEQYF
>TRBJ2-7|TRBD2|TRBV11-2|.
TGTGCCAGCAGCTTGTCGGGACTAGCCCCCGAGCAGTACTTC
CASSLSGLAPEQYF
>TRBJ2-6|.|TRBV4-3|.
TGCGCCAGCAGCCAAGCACTGGGTTTGGGGGCCAACGTCCTGACTTTC
CASSQALGLGANVLTF
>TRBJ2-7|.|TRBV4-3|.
TGCGCCAGCAGCCAACTCCCGACAGGTATTTACGAGCAGTACTTC
CASSQLPTGIYEQYF
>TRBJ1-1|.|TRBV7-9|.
TGTGCCAGCAGCTTAGTCGGGCCAGGGGATGAAGCTTTCTTT
CASSLVGPGDEAFF
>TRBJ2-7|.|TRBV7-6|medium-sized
TGTGCCAGCAGCTTCGCAGGAGCCTACGAGCAGTACTTC
CASSFAGAYEQYF
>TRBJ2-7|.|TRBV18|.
TGTGCCAGCTCAAGCCCCGGGGCTTCCTACGAGCAGTACTTC
CASSSPGASYEQYF
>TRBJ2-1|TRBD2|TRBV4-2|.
TGTGCCAGCAGCCAAGAAGGGACTAGCGGGAGCCATGAGCAGTTCTTC
CASSQEGTSGSHEQFF
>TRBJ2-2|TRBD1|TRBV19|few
TGTGCCAGTAAGGGGGACAGGGAGGCCGGGGAGCTGTTTTTT
CASKGDREAGELFF
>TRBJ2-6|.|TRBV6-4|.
TGTGCCAGCAGTGAATCCCACGGCGGGGCCAACGTCCTGACTTTC
CASSESHGGANVLTF
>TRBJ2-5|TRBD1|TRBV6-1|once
TGTGCCAGCAGTGATTGGGGACAGGTGACTCAAGAGACCCAGTACTTC
CASSDWGQVTQETQYF
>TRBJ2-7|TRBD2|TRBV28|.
TGTGCCAGCAGTTTGGGACTAGGGGGGAACGAGCAGTACTTC
CASSLGLGGNEQYF
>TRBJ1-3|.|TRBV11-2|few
TGTGCCAGCAGCAGCTGGAATTCAGGGGCAGCTGGAAACACCATATATTTT
CASSSWNSGAAGNTIYF